The subject of this entry is one T cell receptor (beta chain). This specimen comes from a study of blood T cell repertoires in COVID-19. The wider study: Samples representing acute and convalescent COVID-19 were sourced from the United States, Italy and Spain.

Libraries were prepared by immunoSEQ multiplex PCR; TCRdb keeps only in-frame clonotypes and omits some of them. Here the sample spans 150,000 or so clones, roughly 84% being singletons. Germline V lookup: CDR1 MDHEN, CDR2 SYDVKM. The CDR3 spans 16 residues. V dropped 7 bases and J dropped 7; count of bases not matched to a gene: 13. The V call is TRBV28, the J call TRBJ1-6; 7 nucleotides align to TRBD1. The sequence came from a man aged 55 to 70 with COVID-19, enrolled during active disease. Sequenced input: peripheral blood. The CDR3 DNA reads as TGTGCCAGCACCACCCTCCTAGGGGGCGGGAATTCACCCCTCCACTTT. As protein: CASTTLLGGGNSPLHF.